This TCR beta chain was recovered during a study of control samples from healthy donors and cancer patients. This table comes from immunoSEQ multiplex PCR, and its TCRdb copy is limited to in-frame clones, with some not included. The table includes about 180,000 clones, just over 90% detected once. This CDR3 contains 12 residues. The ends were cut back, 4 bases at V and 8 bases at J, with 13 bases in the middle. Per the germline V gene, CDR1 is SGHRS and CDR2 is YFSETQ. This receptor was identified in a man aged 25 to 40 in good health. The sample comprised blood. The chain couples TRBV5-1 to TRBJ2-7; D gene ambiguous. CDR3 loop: CASSRPGSQQYF. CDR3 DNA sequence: TGCGCCAGCAGCCGCCCGGGTTCTCAGCAGTACTTC.